This TCR beta chain was observed in a study of blood T cell repertoires in COVID-19. Method: immunoSEQ multiplex PCR; TCRdb's copy keeps in-frame clones and lacks some. The profile covers a few hundred thousand clones, with roughly 86% appearing a single time and roughly 9.8% taken by the ten largest. The TCR originated in a man aged 40-49 years who had recovered from COVID-19. Sequencing used peripheral blood.

The CDR3 DNA sequence: TGTGCCAGCAGCCAAAAGGGAGTGGCCGGGGAGCTGTTTTTT. It encodes CASSQKGVAGELFF. The chain carries TRBV3-1 (or the pseudogene TRBV3-2) and TRBJ2-2; TRBD2 is a possible D gene (5 bases). The CDR3 consists of 14 residues. Germline V gene sequence: CDR1 LGHDT, CDR2 YNNKEL (reference sequence). Trimming cost V 2 bases and J 6 bases, with 10 bases left between them.